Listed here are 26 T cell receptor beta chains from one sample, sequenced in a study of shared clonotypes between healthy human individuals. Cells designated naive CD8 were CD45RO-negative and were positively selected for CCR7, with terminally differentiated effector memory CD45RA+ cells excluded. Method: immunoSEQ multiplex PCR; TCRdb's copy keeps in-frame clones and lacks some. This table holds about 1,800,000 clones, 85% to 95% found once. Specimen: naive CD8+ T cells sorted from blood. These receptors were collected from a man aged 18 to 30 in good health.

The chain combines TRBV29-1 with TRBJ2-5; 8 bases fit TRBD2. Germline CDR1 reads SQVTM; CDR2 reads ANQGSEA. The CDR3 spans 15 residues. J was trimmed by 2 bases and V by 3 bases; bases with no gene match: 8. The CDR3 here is CSVEASGRIQETQYF. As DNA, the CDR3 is TGCAGCGTTGAGGCCAGCGGGAGAATACAAGAGACCCAGTACTTC.

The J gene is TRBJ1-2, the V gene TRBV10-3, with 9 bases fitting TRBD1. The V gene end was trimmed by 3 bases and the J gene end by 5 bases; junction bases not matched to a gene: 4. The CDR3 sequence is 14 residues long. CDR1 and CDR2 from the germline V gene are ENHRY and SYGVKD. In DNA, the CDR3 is TGTGCCATCAGTGAATCGGACAGGGGATATGGCTACACCTTC. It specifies CAISESDRGYGYTF.

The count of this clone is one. The CDR3 DNA sequence: TGTGCCAGCAGTGATGGTGGGGAGGGGGATTACGAGCAGTACTTC. Protein: CASSDGGEGDYEQYF. The J gene is TRBJ2-7, the V gene TRBV2; a possible D gene is TRBD2 (7 bases). The V and J ends lost 3 bases and 4 bases respectively, with 16 bases between them. The V gene's germline CDR1 is SNHLY and CDR2 FYNNEI. The CDR3 is 15 amino acids.

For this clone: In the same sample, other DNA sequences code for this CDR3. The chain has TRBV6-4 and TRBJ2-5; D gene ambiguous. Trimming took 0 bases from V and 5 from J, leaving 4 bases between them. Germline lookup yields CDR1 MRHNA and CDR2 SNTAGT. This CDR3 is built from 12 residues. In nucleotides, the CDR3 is TGTGCCAGCAGTGACTCGGGGGAGACCCAGTACTTC. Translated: CASSDSGETQYF.

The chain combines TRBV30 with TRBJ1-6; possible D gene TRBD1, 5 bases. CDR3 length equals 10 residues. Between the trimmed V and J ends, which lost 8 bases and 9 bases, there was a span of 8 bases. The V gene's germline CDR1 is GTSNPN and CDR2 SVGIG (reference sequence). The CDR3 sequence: CAVGGSPLHF. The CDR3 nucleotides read TGTGCCGTGGGGGGTTCACCCCTCCACTTT.

CDR3 protein: CASSELGLAGEGLGEQYF. The CDR3 coding sequence is TGTGCCAGCAGTGAATTGGGACTAGCGGGAGAGGGCCTTGGCGAGCAGTACTTC. This chain uses TRBV2 with TRBJ2-7; 14 bases agree with TRBD2. Germline-derived CDR1 and CDR2 are SNHLY and FYNNEI. The CDR3 runs to 18 residues. The V and J ends lost 2 bases and 6 bases, in that order; junction bases with no gene match: 12.

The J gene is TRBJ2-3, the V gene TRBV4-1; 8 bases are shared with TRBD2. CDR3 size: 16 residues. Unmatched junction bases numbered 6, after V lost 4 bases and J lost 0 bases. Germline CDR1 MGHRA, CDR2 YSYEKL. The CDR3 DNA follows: TGCGCCAGCAGCCCCCCGGCTAGCGGGAGCACAGATACGCAGTATTTT. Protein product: CASSPPASGSTDTQYF.

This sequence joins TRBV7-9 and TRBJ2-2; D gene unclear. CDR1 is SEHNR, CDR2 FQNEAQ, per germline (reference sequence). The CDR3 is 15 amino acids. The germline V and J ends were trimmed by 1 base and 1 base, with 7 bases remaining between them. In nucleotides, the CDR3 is TGTGCCAGCAGCTTAGGCGTAGGGAACACCGGGGAGCTGTTTTTT. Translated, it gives CASSLGVGNTGELFF.

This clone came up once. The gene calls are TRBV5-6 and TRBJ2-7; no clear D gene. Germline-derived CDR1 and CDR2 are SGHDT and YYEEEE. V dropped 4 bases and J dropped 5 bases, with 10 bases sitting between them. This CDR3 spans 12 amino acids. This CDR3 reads CASSQAPDEQYF. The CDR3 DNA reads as TGTGCCAGCAGCCAAGCCCCCGACGAGCAGTACTTC.

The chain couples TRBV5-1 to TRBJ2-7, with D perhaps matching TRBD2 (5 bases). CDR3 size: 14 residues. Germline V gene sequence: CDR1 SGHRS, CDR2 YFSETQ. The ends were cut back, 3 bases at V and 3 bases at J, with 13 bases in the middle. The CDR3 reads CASSSGRADYEQYF. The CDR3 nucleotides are TGCGCCAGCAGCTCCGGGCGGGCTGACTACGAGCAGTACTTC.

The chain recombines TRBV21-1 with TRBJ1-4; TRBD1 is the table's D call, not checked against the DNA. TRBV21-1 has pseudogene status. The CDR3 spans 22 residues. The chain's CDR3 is CASSKKGQRGDTRLATNEKLFF. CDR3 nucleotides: TGTGCCAGCAGCAAAAAAGGCCAGCGAGGGGACACAAGACTTGCAACTAATGAAAAACTGTTTTTT.

The DNA for the CDR3 is TGTGCCAGCAGTTGTCCCGATTGCGAGCAGTTCTTC. Amino acid sequence: CASSCPDCEQFF. V and J are TRBV6-5 and TRBJ2-1; D gene ambiguous. This CDR3 contains 12 residues. The ends were cut back, 4 bases at V and 10 bases at J, with 11 bases in the middle. Germline loops: CDR1 MNHEY, CDR2 SVGAGI.

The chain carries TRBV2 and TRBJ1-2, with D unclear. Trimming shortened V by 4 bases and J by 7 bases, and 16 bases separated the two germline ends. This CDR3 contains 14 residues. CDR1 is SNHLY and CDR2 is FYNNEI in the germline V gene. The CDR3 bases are TGTGCCAGCAGTGCTCCCGGGATCCTCCCTGGCTACACCTTC. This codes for CASSAPGILPGYTF.

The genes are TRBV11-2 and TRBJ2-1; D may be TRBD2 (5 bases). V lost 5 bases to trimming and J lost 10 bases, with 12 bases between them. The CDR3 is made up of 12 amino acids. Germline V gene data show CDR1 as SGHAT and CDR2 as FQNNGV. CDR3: CASSRTGGEQFF. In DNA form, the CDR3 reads TGTGCCAGCAGCCGCACCGGAGGCGAGCAGTTCTTC.

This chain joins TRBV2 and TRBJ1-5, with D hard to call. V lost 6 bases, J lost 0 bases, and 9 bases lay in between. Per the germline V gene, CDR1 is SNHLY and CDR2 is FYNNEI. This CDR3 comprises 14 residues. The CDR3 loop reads CASSRTDSNQPQHF. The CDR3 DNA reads TGTGCCAGCAGCCGGACCGATAGCAATCAGCCCCAGCATTTT.

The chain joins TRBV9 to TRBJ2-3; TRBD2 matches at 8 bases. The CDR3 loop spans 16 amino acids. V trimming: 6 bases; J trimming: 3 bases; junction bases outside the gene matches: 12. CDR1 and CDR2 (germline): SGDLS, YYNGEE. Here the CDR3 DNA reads TGTGCCAGCACCCGAACACGGGGGGGAGGGACAGATACGCAGTATTTT. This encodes CASTRTRGGGTDTQYF.

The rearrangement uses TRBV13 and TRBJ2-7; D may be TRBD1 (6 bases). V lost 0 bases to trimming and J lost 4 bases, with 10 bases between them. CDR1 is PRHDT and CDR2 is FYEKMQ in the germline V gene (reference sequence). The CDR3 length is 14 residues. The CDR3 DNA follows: TGTGCCAGCAGCTTAGGCCGGACAGAGTACGAGCAGTACTTC. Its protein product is CASSLGRTEYEQYF. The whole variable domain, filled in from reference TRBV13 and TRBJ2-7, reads AAGVIQSPRHLIKEKRETATLKCYPIPRHDTVYWYQQGPGQDPQFLISFYEKMQSDKGSIPDRFSAQQFSDYHSELNMSSLELGDSALYFCASSLGRTEYEQYFGPGTRLTVT.

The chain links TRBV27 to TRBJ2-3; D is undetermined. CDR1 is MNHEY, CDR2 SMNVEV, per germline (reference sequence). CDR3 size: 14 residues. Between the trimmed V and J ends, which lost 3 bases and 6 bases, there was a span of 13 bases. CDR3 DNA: TGTGCCAGCAGTTTGGCCCTGCGATGGGATACGCAGTATTTT. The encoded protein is CASSLALRWDTQYF.

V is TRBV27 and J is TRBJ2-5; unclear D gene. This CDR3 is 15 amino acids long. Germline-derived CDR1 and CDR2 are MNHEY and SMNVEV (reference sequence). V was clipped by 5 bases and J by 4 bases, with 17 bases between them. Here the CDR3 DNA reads TGTGCCAGCAGTCCCCCCGGGTCTTGGGGAGAGACCCAGTACTTC. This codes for CASSPPGSWGETQYF.

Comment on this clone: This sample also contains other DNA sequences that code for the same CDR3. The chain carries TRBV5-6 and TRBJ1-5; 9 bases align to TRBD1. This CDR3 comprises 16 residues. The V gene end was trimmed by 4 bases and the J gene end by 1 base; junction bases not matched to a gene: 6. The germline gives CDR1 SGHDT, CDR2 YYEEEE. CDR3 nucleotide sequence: TGTGCCAGCAGCCTGGGACAGGGTATGAGCAATCAGCCCCAGCATTTT. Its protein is CASSLGQGMSNQPQHF.

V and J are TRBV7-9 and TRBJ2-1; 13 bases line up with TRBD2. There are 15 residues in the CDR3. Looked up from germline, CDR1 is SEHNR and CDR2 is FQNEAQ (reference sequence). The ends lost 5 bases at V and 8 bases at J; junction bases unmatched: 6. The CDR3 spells CASSKTSGRADEQFF. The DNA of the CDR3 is TGTGCCAGCAGCAAAACTAGCGGGAGGGCAGATGAGCAGTTCTTC.

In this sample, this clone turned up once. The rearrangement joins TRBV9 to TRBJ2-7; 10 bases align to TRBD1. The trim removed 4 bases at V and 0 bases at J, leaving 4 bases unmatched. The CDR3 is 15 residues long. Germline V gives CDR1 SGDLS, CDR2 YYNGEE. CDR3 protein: CASSFRDRGSYEQYF. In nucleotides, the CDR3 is TGTGCCAGCAGCTTCCGGGACAGGGGCTCCTACGAGCAGTACTTC.

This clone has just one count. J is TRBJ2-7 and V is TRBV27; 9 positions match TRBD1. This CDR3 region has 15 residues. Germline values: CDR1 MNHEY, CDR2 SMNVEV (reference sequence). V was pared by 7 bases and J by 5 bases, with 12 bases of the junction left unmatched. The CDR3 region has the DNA TGTGCCAGCAAAGCGGGACAGGGTGGTAATAACGAGCAGTACTTC. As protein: CASKAGQGGNNEQYF.

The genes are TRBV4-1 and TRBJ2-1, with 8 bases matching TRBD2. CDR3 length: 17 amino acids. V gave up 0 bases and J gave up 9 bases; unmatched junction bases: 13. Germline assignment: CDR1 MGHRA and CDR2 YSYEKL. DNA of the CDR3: TGCGCCAGCAGCCAAGAGGGATTCGGACTAGCATATCCTGAGCAGTTCTTC. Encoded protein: CASSQEGFGLAYPEQFF.

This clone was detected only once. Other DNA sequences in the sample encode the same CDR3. The CDR3 protein is CASSGQGNTIYF. CDR3 nucleotide sequence: TGTGCCAGCAGCGGCCAGGGAAACACCATATATTTT. This chain uses TRBV9 with TRBJ1-3; no definite D call. CDR3 length equals 12 residues. The germline CDR1 and CDR2 sequences are SGDLS and YYNGEE. V shed 3 bases and J shed 4 bases, with 5 bases lying between them.

CDR3 sequence: CASSLSPGGLEQYF. The CDR3 nucleotides read TGTGCCAGCAGCTTATCTCCCGGTGGTCTCGAGCAGTACTTC. The J gene is TRBJ2-7, the V gene TRBV7-6; no definite D call. Trimming removed 2 bases at V and 6 bases at J, with 14 bases between. The CDR3 runs 14 residues. Looked up from germline, CDR1 is SGHVS and CDR2 is FNYEAQ.